This T cell receptor beta chain was obtained from a study of cytotoxic CD8 clonotypes in ibrutinib-treated CLL (dated by TCRdb to the early 2020s). Regarding the study in general: The cohort was composed of around twelve relapsed/refractory and around 15 treatment-naive patients; IGHV unmutated status was identified in roughly 17 patients. Partial responses were observed in about 25 patients and complete responses in 2; after a median follow-up of 68 months, remission was maintained in about 15 patients and progression was observed in approximately twelve. Samples at response were collected after a median of 12 months of treatment, with a range of about 6 to 40 months. On average, each sample yielded about 250,000 productive templates and under 95,000 productive rearrangements. Of the 90 or so participants in the trial, 25 to 30 had longitudinal samples available. Cryopreserved peripheral blood mononuclear cells were obtained before treatment, at response, and at either sustained remission or disease progression. Every sample from remission and from progressive disease was obtained while the patients were still on ibrutinib.

A word on this clone: Its cognate antigen has yet to be identified. Base qualities are missing; no much larger clone stands one base away.

Each clonotype received, on average, about 10x coverage in deep resolution sequencing performed on a MiSeq, where the target depth lay between 1 in 1 million and 1 in 200,000 T cells. The immunoSEQ hsTCRB Kit was used to generate the TCR beta libraries. The authors' analysis ran thus. The data were analyzed with ImmunoSEQ Analyzer and ImmunoSEQ Data Assistant, and V, D and J gene assignments followed IMGT definitions. Clonality was computed as one minus normalized Shannon entropy of productive rearrangement frequencies, ranging from 0 to 1. Only overrepresented clonotypes making up at least 0.05% of the repertoire of each patient were included in the public clonotype analysis. Some 12 age-matched healthy donor repertoires from immuneACCESS served as clonality controls. The source is immuneACCESS, and TCRdb retained only in-frame sequences with V and J called. Part of the clones is not carried over; for the studies checked, unresolved V genes explain less than half of this, and the remainder is unexplained. D and trimming come from the DNA, and the V and J calls and clone size come from that table. The sample data list approximately 100,000 clones, and approximately 77% of these were observed just once. The biggest ten clones account for around 23% of the sample.

The intended sense of this specimen's time point label: roughly 2 years on ibrutinib. For TCR beta library preparation, approximately 2.2 micrograms of genomic DNA were isolated from cryopreserved PBMCs. Longitudinal blood samples from CLL patients on ibrutinib monotherapy were analyzed using high-throughput TCR beta sequencing. The patients were enrolled in a single-center, open-label phase 2 trial of ibrutinib monotherapy. Broad study findings and their caveats: Clonality rose at ibrutinib response, remained stable during sustained remission, and dropped back toward baseline at progression. Baseline clonality exceeded that of age-matched healthy donors and correlated strongly with circulating CD8+ T-cell counts. Sampling times were not matched between patients in sustained remission and patients whose disease was progressing, and lymph node repertoires were not examined. Public clonotypes were found to be uncommon and were observed to contract or remain stable during treatment; the increase in clonality was shown to reflect expansion of private clonotypes at ibrutinib response.

For CDR1 and CDR2, the germline V gene lists ENHRY and SYGVKD. Here V drops 2 bases and J drops 2 bases, and the junction holds 12 bases not matched to any gene. The CDR3, cysteine through phenylalanine, is 18 amino acids long. Only the CDR3 region is kept as DNA, spanning 54 bases read in frame from base 1. Recombination linked TRBV10-3 to TRBJ2-7, and 10 bases in between align with TRBD2. This receptor was identified in a human donor with chronic lymphocytic leukemia. The source material was PBMCs, sampled after 24 months of ibrutinib treatment. The CDR3 loop reads CAISEPFPGLADTYEQYF. Read as DNA, the sequence is TGTGCCATCAGTGAGCCCTTCCCTGGACTAGCGGACACCTACGAGCAGTACTTC.